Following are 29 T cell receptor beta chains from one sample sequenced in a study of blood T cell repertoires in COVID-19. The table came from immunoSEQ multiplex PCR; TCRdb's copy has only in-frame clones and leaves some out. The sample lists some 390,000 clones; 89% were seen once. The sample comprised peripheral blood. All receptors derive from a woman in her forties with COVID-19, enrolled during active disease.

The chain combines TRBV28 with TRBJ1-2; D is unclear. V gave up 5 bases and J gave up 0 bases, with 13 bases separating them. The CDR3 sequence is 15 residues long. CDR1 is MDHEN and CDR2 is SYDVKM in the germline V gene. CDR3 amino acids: CASSGGVQPNYGYTF. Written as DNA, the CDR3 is TGTGCCAGCAGTGGCGGAGTCCAGCCTAACTATGGCTACACCTTC.

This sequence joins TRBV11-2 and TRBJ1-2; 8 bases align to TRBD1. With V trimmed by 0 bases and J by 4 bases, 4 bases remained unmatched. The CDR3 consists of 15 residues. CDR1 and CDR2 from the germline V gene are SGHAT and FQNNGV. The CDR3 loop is CASSLDRQGAYGYTF. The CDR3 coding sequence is TGTGCCAGCAGCTTAGATCGGCAGGGGGCCTATGGCTACACCTTC.

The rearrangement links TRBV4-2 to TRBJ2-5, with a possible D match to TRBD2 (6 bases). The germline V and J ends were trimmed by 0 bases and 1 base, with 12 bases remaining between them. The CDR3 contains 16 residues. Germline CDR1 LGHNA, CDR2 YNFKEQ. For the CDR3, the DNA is TGTGCCAGCAGCCAAGATTGGGCGGGGATCCAAGAGACCCAGTACTTC. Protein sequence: CASSQDWAGIQETQYF.

The CDR3 loop is CASSRDRVPPLHF. The CDR3 region has the DNA TGTGCCAGCAGCAGGGACAGGGTCCCACCCCTCCACTTT. J is TRBJ1-6 and V is TRBV7-9; the match to TRBD1 covers 9 bases. Germline V lookup: CDR1 SEHNR, CDR2 FQNEAQ (reference sequence). Losses at the gene ends were 5 bases for V and 11 bases for J; bases not matched to a gene: 4. This CDR3 spans 13 amino acids.

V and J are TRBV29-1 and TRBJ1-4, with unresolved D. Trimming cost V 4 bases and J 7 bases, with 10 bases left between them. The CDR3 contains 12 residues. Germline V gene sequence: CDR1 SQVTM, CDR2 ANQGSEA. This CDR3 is CSVGLRSEKLFF. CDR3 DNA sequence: TGCAGCGTTGGGCTTAGGAGTGAAAAACTGTTTTTT.

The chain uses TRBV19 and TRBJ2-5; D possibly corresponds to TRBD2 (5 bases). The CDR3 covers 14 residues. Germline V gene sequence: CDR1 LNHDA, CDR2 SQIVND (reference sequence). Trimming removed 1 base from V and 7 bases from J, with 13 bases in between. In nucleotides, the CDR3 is TGTGCCAGTAGTATAGGTGGGGAGTCGGGGACCCAGTACTTC. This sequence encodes CASSIGGESGTQYF.

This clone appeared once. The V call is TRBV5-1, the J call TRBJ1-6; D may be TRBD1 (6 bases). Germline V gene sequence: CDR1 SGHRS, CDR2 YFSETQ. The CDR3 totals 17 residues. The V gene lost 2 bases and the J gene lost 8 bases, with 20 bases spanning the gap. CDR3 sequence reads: CASSLSTGGRVHSPLHF. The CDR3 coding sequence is TGCGCCAGCAGCTTAAGTACGGGGGGCAGGGTCCATTCACCCCTCCACTTT.

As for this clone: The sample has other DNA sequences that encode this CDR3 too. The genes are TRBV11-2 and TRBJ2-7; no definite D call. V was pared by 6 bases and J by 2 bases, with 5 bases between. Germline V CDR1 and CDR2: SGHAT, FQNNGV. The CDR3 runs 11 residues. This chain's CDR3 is CASSRTYEQYF. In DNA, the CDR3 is TGTGCCAGCAGTAGAACCTACGAGCAGTACTTC.

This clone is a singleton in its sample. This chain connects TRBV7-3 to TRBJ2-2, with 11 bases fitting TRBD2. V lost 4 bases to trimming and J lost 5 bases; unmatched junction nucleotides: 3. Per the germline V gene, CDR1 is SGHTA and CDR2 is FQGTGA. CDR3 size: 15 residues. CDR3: CASSSLAGGTGELFF. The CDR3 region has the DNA TGTGCCAGCAGCTCGCTAGCGGGGGGAACCGGGGAGCTGTTTTTT.

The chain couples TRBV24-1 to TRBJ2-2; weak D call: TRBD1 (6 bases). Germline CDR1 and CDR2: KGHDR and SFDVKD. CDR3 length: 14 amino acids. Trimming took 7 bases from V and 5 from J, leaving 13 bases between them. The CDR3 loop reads CATRQGDRTGELFF. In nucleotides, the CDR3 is TGTGCCACCAGACAGGGAGATCGTACCGGGGAGCTGTTTTTT.

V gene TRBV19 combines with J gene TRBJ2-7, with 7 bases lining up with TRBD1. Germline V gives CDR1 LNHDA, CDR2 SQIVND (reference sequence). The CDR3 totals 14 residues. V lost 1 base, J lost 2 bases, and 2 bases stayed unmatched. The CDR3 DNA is TGTGCCAGTAGTATAGGGGACAGAGCCTACGAGCAGTACTTC. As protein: CASSIGDRAYEQYF.

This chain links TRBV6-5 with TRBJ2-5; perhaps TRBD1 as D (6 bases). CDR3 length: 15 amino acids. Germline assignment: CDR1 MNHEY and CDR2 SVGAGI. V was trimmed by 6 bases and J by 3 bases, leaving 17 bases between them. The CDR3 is CASRAAGTNKETQYF. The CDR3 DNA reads TGTGCCAGCAGAGCCGCCGGGACAAATAAAGAGACCCAGTACTTC.

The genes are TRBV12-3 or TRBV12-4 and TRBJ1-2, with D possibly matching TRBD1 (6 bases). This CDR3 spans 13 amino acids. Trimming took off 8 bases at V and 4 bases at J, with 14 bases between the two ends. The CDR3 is CASRRGGLYGYTF. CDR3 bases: TGTGCCAGCCGCCGGGGGGGCCTCTATGGCTACACCTTC.

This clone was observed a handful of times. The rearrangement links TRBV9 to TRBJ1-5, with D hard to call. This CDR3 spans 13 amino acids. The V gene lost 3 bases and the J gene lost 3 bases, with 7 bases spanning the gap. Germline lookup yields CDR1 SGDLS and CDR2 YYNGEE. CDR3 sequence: CASSASLNQPQHF. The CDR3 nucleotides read TGTGCCAGCAGCGCTAGTCTCAATCAGCCCCAGCATTTT.

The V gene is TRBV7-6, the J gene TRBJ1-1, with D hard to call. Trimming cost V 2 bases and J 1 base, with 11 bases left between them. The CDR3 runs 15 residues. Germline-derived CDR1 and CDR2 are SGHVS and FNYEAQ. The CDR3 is CASSLSPTGNTEAFF. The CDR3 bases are TGTGCCAGCAGCTTATCTCCCACGGGGAACACTGAAGCTTTCTTT.

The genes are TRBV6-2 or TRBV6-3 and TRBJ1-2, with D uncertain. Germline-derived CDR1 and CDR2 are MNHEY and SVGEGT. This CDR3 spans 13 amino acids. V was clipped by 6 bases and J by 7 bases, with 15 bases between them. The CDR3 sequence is CASSDDLERGYTF. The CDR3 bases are TGTGCCAGCAGCGATGATCTCGAGCGTGGCTACACCTTC.

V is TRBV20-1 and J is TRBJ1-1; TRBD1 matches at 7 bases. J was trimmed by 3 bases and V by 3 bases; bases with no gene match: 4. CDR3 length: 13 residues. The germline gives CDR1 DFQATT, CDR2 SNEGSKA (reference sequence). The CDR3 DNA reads TGCAGTGCTAGTTTCGGGACAGACACTGAAGCTTTCTTT. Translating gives CSASFGTDTEAFF.

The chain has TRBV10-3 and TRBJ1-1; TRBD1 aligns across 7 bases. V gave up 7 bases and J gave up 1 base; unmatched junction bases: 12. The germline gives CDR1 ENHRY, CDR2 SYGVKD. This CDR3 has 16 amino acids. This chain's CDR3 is CAITLTFGTENTEAFF. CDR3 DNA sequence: TGTGCCATCACTCTGACCTTCGGGACAGAGAACACTGAAGCTTTCTTT.

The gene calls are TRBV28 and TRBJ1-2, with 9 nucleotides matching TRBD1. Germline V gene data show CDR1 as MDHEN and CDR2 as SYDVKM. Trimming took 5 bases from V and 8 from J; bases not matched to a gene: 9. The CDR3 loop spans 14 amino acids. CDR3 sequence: CASSARDRAGGYTF. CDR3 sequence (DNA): TGTGCCAGCAGTGCCCGGGACAGGGCGGGAGGCTACACCTTC.

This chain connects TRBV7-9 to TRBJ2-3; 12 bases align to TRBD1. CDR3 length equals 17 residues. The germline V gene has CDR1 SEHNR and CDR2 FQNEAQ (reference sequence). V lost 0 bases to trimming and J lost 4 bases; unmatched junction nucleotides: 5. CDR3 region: CASSLAGTGGPPDTQYF. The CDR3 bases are TGTGCCAGCAGCTTAGCGGGGACAGGGGGCCCCCCAGATACGCAGTATTTT.

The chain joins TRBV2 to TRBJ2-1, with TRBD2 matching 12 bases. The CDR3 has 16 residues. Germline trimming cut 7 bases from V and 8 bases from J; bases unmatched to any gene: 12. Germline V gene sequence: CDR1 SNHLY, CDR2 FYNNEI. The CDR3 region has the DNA TGTGCCAGCACCAAAAGGACTAGCGGGACTAGGGATGAGCAGTTCTTC. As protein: CASTKRTSGTRDEQFF. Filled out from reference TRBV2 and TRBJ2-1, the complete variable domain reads EPEVTQTPSHQVTQMGQEVILRCVPISNHLYFYWYRQILGQKVEFLVSFYNNEISEKSEIFDDQFSVERPDGSNFTLKIRSTKLEDSAMYFCASTKRTSGTRDEQFFGPGTRLTVL.

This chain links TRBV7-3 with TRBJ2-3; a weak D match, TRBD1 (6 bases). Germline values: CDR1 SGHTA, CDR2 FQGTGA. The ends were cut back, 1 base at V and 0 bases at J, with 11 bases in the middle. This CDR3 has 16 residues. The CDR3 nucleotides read TGTGCCAGCAGCTTAAGATCAGGGGCTAGCACAGATACGCAGTATTTT. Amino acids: CASSLRSGASTDTQYF.

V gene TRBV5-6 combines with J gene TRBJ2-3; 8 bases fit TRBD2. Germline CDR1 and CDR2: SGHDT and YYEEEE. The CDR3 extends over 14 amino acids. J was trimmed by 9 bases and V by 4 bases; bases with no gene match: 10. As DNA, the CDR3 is TGTGCCAGCAGCAAACTAGCGGACCAACAGACGCAGTATTTT. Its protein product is CASSKLADQQTQYF.

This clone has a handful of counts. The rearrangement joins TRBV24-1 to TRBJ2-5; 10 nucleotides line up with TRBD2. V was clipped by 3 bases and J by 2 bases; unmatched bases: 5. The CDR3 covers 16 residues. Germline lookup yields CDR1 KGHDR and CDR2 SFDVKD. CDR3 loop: CATSDRASGGQETQYF. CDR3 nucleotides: TGTGCCACCAGTGATAGAGCTAGCGGGGGACAAGAGACCCAGTACTTC.

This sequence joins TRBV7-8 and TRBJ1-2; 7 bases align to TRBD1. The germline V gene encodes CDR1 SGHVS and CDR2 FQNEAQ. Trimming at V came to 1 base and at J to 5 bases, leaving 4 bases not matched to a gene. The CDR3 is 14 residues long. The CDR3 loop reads CASSLGTGAYGYTF. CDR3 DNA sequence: TGTGCCAGCAGCTTAGGAACAGGGGCGTATGGCTACACCTTC.

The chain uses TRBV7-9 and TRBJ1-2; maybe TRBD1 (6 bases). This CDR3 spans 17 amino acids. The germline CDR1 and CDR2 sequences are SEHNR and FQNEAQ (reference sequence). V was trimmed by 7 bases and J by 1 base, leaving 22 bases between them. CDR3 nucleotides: TGTGCCAGCACCCCTCGGCCGGGGACACTGGTTAACTATGGCTACACCTTC. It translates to CASTPRPGTLVNYGYTF.

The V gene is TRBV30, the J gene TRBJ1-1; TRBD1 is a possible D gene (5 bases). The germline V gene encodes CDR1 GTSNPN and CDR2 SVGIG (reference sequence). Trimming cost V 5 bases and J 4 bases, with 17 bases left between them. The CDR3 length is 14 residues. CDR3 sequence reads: CAWVDGGSRTEAFF. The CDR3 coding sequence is TGTGCCTGGGTGGACGGGGGAAGTCGCACTGAAGCTTTCTTT.

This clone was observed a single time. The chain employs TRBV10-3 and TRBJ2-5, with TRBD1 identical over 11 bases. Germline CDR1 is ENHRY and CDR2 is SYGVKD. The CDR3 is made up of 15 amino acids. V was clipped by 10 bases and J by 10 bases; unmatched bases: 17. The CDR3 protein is CATRDRGLDPGGQYF. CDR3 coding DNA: TGTGCCACCAGGGACAGGGGGTTGGACCCCGGGGGCCAGTACTTC.

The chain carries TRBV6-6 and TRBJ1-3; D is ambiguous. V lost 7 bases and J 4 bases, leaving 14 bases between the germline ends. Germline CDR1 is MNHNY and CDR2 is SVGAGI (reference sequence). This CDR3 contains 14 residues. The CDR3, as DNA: TGTGCCAGCACCACCAGTACTACCGGAAACACCATATATTTT. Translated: CASTTSTTGNTIYF.